This entry features one T cell receptor beta chain sequence. The antigen it recognizes is unknown. The sample holds no much larger clone one base away, and base qualities are not on file. The sample comes from a study (TCRdb year 2016). To prepare the library, RT-PCR was applied. The sequencer listed for this sample is Illumina MiSeq. TCRdb ran its own pipeline on the public reads, namely fastp trimming at Q25 and MiXCR clone calling, and kept in-frame beta chains. Every distinct CDR3 protein forms one entry, paired with its most common genes and DNA. Counted in this sample were 650,000 to 800,000 distinct CDR3 sequences; 11% to 15% of them appeared once. Just over 3.5% of the sample is in the top ten clones. V is reduced by 0 bases and J by 2 bases, leaving a spacing of 4 bases between them. The CDR3 holds 13 amino acids from the cysteine to the phenylalanine. CDR3 DNA only is kept here, 39 bases in frame from base 1.

The chain was built from TRBV12-3 or TRBV12-4 and TRBJ1-2; the D gene cannot be named for sure. The source of this sequence is a female donor in good health, serving as a healthy control. The material sequenced was memory CD4+ T cells from blood. The base sequence is TGTGCCAGCAGTTTAGCGCCGAACTATGGCTACACCTTC. Its protein is CASSLAPNYGYTF.